This TCR beta chain was sequenced during a study of OX40 agonist ivuxolimab in advanced cancers. The protocol was immunoSEQ multiplex PCR, while the TCRdb copy is restricted to in-frame clones and leaves out a portion. This table holds roughly 97,000 clones, roughly 90% found once. This clone was detected once. CDR3 length: 12 amino acids. The V gene's germline CDR1 is SNHLY and CDR2 FYNNEI. V lost 4 bases, J lost 4 bases, and 7 bases lay in between. The clonotype comes from an adult with an advanced solid tumor such as melanoma, head and neck, liver or kidney cancer. The chain is built from TRBV2 and TRBJ1-1; D gene unclear. The sequencing here drew on CD4+ or CD8+ T cells sorted from blood, taken in a trial of the OX40 agonist ivuxolimab. The CDR3 nucleotides read TGTGCCAGCAGTGTAACTCCCACTGAAGCTTTCTTT. This sequence encodes CASSVTPTEAFF.